The subject of this entry is one T cell receptor (beta chain). This entry comes from a study of blood T cell repertoires in COVID-19. About the study: Researchers got acute and convalescent COVID-19 samples from the United States, Italy and Spain.

Assay: immunoSEQ multiplex PCR; the TCRdb copy retains only in-frame clones and omits some. The sample holds 150,000 to 200,000 clones, roughly 76% seen once. The germline V gene has CDR1 MNHNS and CDR2 SASEGT. The CDR3 runs to 16 residues. Trimming shortened V by 4 bases and J by 4 bases, and 17 bases separated the two germline ends. This chain joins TRBV6-1 and TRBJ1-3; weak D call: TRBD1 (6 bases). Input material: peripheral blood. This clonotype was sampled from a woman between 45 and 60 years old with active or convalescent COVID-19. CDR3 sequence: CASSGDRQLRGNTIYF. The CDR3 DNA follows: TGTGCCAGCAGTGGAGACAGGCAACTTAGGGGAAACACCATATATTTT.